This T cell receptor beta chain was found in a study of graft-versus-host responses after intestinal transplantation. Overall study: Each recipient received anti-thymocyte globulin induction, then tacrolimus and steroids for two to three years.

V was trimmed by 8 bases and J by 5 bases, leaving 20 bases between them. The CDR3 is made up of 15 amino acids. CDR1 MGHDK and CDR2 SYGVNS come from the germline V gene. Libraries were prepared by immunoSEQ multiplex PCR; TCRdb keeps only in-frame clonotypes and omits some of them. The sample has 40,000 to 45,000 clones; about 89% are singletons. This receptor was taken from a human patient who received an intestinal transplant, so some T cells may come from the graft donor. V and J are TRBV25-1 and TRBJ2-3; perhaps D is TRBD1 or TRBD2 (6 bases each). The sequences come from PBMCs, collected around 43 weeks after intestinal transplant. This CDR3 is CASSRGGRLGDTQYF. The CDR3 coding sequence is TGTGCCAGCTCCCGAGGGGGGCGGCTGGGAGATACGCAGTATTTT.